This T cell receptor (beta chain) was observed in a study of blood T cell repertoires in COVID-19. Study as a whole: Sample material is recorded as cDNA or gDNA derived from T cells, B-cell-depleted T cells, or PBMCs.

The assay was immunoSEQ multiplex PCR, and TCRdb's table has in-frame clones only and misses some. The top ten clones hold around a quarter of a sample with 110,000 or so clones, approximately 92% of them seen once. V was clipped by 2 bases and J by 1 base, with 9 bases between them. Germline lookup yields CDR1 MNHEY and CDR2 SVGAGI. The CDR3 length is 14 residues. Sequencing was performed on peripheral blood. The source of this sequence is a man between 65 and 85 years old with active or convalescent COVID-19. J is TRBJ2-7 and V is TRBV6-5, with D possibly TRBD1 on 5 matching bases. CDR3 in amino acids: CASSYGRGSYEQYF. CDR3 DNA: TGTGCCAGCAGTTACGGAAGGGGATCCTACGAGCAGTACTTC.